Listed here are 26 T cell receptor beta chains from one sample, sequenced in a study of blood T cells in healthy people across ages. Then a second PCR, running roughly 7 to 11 cycles, was carried out with a sample-barcoded 5' primer and a J-beta primer mix. TCRdb reanalysed the 5' RACE reads using MiXCR and keeps one entry per CDR3 protein. The table shows some 1.5 million distinct CDR3 sequences, with 28% occurring only once. Sequenced input: blood. All receptors derive from a woman aged 30 to 39 in good health.

The chain combines TRBV29-1 with TRBJ2-3; D remains unclear. This CDR3 contains 17 residues. Germline values: CDR1 SQVTM, CDR2 ANQGSEA. Trimming pared 0 bases from V and 0 bases from J, leaving 16 bases between. CDR3: CSVEDLPALASTDTQYF. The CDR3 DNA reads TGCAGCGTTGAAGATCTCCCCGCGCTTGCTAGCACAGATACGCAGTATTTT.

About this clonotype: Given a much more abundant clone one base away, this may be a read error. The rearrangement joins TRBV10-3 to TRBJ2-4, with D perhaps TRBD1 (6 bases). TRBJ2-7 matches the DNA end more closely, so the J call is doubtful. Germline CDR1 and CDR2: ENHRY and SYGVKD. This CDR3 contains 13 residues. The DNA of the CDR3 is TGTGCCATCAGTGAGTCCTTAGGGGGCGAGCAGTACTTC. Translated, it gives CAISESLGGEQYF.

This sequence joins TRBV9 and TRBJ2-2; 7 nucleotides agree with TRBD1. The CDR3 is 15 residues long. J was trimmed by 4 bases and V by 0 bases; bases with no gene match: 3. Germline CDR1 SGDLS, CDR2 YYNGEE. The CDR3: CASSVDRGFTGELFF. Here the CDR3 DNA reads TGTGCCAGCAGCGTAGACAGGGGATTCACCGGGGAGCTGTTTTTT.

Ten or more counts support this clonotype. The chain employs TRBV10-2 and TRBJ2-5, with 10 bases matching TRBD2. V lost 3 bases to trimming and J lost 1 base; unmatched junction nucleotides: 5. Germline-derived CDR1 and CDR2 are WSHSY and SAAADI. The CDR3 length is 16 residues. The CDR3 spells CASSDQAGGRQETQYF. In DNA form, the CDR3 reads TGCGCCAGCAGTGATCAAGCGGGGGGGCGCCAAGAGACCCAGTACTTC.

This clonotype was found a few times. This chain connects TRBV6-2 or TRBV6-3 to TRBJ2-7; D gene uncertain. Trimming left V 0 bases short and J 5 bases short, with 8 bases between. Germline CDR1 reads MNHEY; CDR2 reads SVGEGT. This CDR3 is built from 13 residues. The CDR3 is CASSYSEENEQYF. CDR3 in DNA: TGTGCCAGCAGTTACTCTGAGGAAAACGAGCAGTACTTC.

On this clonotype: The junction differs from germline at one of its ends, possibly a read error. The chain uses TRBV5-1 and TRBJ2-1; no definite D call. Per the germline V gene, CDR1 is SGHRS and CDR2 is YFSETQ. This CDR3 spans 15 amino acids. CDR3: CASGLALGYYNEQFF. CDR3 nucleotides: TGCGCCAGCGGCTTGGCGCTAGGCTACTACAATGAGCAGTTCTTC.

On this clonotype: A clone one base away is much larger, so this may be a read error. The CDR3 DNA reads as TGCGCCAGCAACCAGCCGGGGCGGGGTAGATATGGCTACACCTTC. This translates into CASNQPGRGRYGYTF. The chain links TRBV4-1 to TRBJ1-2, with a possible D match to TRBD1 (5 bases). Trimming stripped 7 bases from V and 5 bases from J, with 20 bases between. CDR1 is MGHRA and CDR2 is YSYEKL in the germline V gene. CDR3 length: 15 residues.

In regard to this clonotype: A junction end diverges from the germline sequence, so it may reflect a read error. The rearrangement uses TRBV27 and TRBJ2-1; 8 bases agree with TRBD2. This CDR3 has 16 amino acids. Germline values: CDR1 MNHEY, CDR2 SMNVEV (reference sequence). The CDR3 reads CANSLSSSGGRNEQFF. As DNA, the CDR3 is TGTGCCAACAGTTTATCATCAAGCGGGGGTCGCAATGAGCAGTTCTTC.

This chain connects TRBV4-1 to TRBJ2-1, with D uncertain. This CDR3 spans 16 amino acids. Germline CDR1 is MGHRA and CDR2 is YSYEKL. V lost 0 bases to trimming and J lost 0 bases, with 9 bases between them. The CDR3 protein is CASSQEGPSSYNEQFF. The DNA for the CDR3 is TGCGCCAGCAGCCAAGAGGGTCCTAGCTCCTACAATGAGCAGTTCTTC.

On this clonotype: This may be a read error, as it is one base from a much larger clone. The chain couples TRBV10-1 to TRBJ2-5, with D perhaps matching TRBD2 (6 bases). The J call is in doubt because the DNA end fits TRBJ2-1 better. The germline gives CDR1 WNHNN, CDR2 SYGVQD (reference sequence). The CDR3 consists of 10 residues. The CDR3 protein is CARRGETQFF. The DNA for the CDR3 is TGCGCCAGGCGGGGAGAGACCCAGTTCTTC.

The chain joins TRBV2 to TRBJ1-4; D is unclear. Trimming took 4 bases from V and 5 from J, leaving 11 bases between them. CDR1 is SNHLY and CDR2 is FYNNEI in the germline V gene. This CDR3 has 14 amino acids. This CDR3 reads CASSVEVGNEKLFF. As DNA, the CDR3 is TGTGCCAGCAGTGTTGAGGTCGGGAATGAAAAACTGTTTTTT. Full variable domain (missing parts from reference TRBV2 and TRBJ1-4): EPEVTQTPSHQVTQMGQEVILRCVPISNHLYFYWYRQILGQKVEFLVSFYNNEISEKSEIFDDQFSVERPDGSNFTLKIRSTKLEDSAMYFCASSVEVGNEKLFFGSGTQLSVL.

Only a few counts were recorded for this clonotype. The V gene is TRBV29-1, the J gene TRBJ1-2; possible D gene TRBD1, 6 bases. Germline V gene data show CDR1 as SQVTM and CDR2 as ANQGSEA. Trimming left V 7 bases short and J 2 bases short, with 11 bases between. This CDR3 has 12 residues. CDR3 amino acids: CSGHTGNYGYTF. In DNA form, the CDR3 reads TGCAGCGGCCACACAGGGAACTATGGCTACACCTTC.

This chain joins TRBV18 and TRBJ2-1, with TRBD2 matching over 8 bases. The trim removed 0 bases at V and 0 bases at J, leaving 4 bases unmatched. The CDR3 runs to 17 residues. Germline assignment: CDR1 KGHSH and CDR2 LQKENI. Here the CDR3 DNA reads TGTGCCAGCTCACCACCGCGGGGGGAAGACTCCTACAATGAGCAGTTCTTC. It yields the protein CASSPPRGEDSYNEQFF.

For this clonotype: This may stem from a read error, because a much larger clone lies one nucleotide away. The V call is TRBV5-5, the J call TRBJ2-7; 8 bases line up with TRBD1. CDR1 and CDR2 from the germline V gene are SGHKS and YYEKEE (reference sequence). With V trimmed by 3 bases and J by 3 bases, 5 bases remained unmatched. The CDR3 is made up of 14 amino acids. The CDR3 nucleotides are TGTGCCAGCAGCTGGGAAGACAGGGGCTACGAGCAGTACTTC. This codes for CASSWEDRGYEQYF.

The chain couples TRBV6-5 to TRBJ2-3; no clear D gene. CDR1 MNHEY and CDR2 SVGAGI come from the germline V gene. The CDR3 loop spans 14 amino acids. V was cut by 5 bases and J by 2 bases, with 11 bases left in between. CDR3 residues: CASSPDWNTDTQYF. As DNA, the CDR3 is TGTGCCAGCAGTCCCGACTGGAACACAGATACGCAGTATTTT.

Written as DNA, the CDR3 is TGTGCCAGCCGTGCTATGGGAGATTCTGGAAACACCATATATTTT. Translated, it gives CASRAMGDSGNTIYF. The chain is built from TRBV7-9 and TRBJ1-3; D not certain. The CDR3 covers 15 residues. Trimming left V 8 bases short and J 1 base short, with 15 bases between. CDR1 and CDR2 (germline): SEHNR, FQNEAQ (reference sequence).

The chain joins TRBV6-5 to TRBJ2-3, with 7 bases lining up with TRBD2. Trimming removed 5 bases from V and 0 bases from J; junction bases left unmatched: 11. CDR3 length equals 17 residues. The germline V gene has CDR1 MNHEY and CDR2 SVGAGI. CDR3 sequence: CASSHRKTSSSTDTQYF. The DNA of the CDR3 is TGTGCCAGCAGTCACCGGAAGACTAGCTCAAGCACAGATACGCAGTATTTT.

The J gene is TRBJ2-7, the V gene TRBV6-2 or TRBV6-3, with TRBD2 as a possible D gene (5 bases). Germline CDR1 MNHEY, CDR2 SVGEGT. Trimming shortened V by 0 bases and J by 7 bases, and 16 bases separated the two germline ends. This CDR3 contains 15 residues. The CDR3 spells CASSYSTGSLNEQYF. CDR3 DNA sequence: TGTGCCAGCAGTTACTCGACGGGATCACTCAATGAGCAGTACTTC.

This clonotype occurred many times. This chain connects TRBV20-1 to TRBJ2-7; 8 bases line up with TRBD1. Per germline, CDR1 DFQATT and CDR2 SNEGSKA (reference sequence). This CDR3 has 14 amino acids. With 2 bases clipped from V and 3 bases from J, the junction kept 6 bases outside the gene matches. The CDR3 reads CSARRDRGFYEQYF. CDR3 sequence (DNA): TGCAGTGCTAGACGTGACAGGGGTTTCTACGAGCAGTACTTC.

This clonotype was recorded at least ten times. J is TRBJ2-1 and V is TRBV29-1, with 13 bases fitting TRBD2. The CDR3 extends over 14 amino acids. The V and J ends lost 5 bases and 4 bases, in that order; junction bases with no gene match: 2. Germline-derived CDR1 and CDR2 are SQVTM and ANQGSEA. The CDR3 spells CSVRTSGSYNEQFF. In DNA form, the CDR3 reads TGCAGCGTTCGGACTAGCGGGAGTTACAATGAGCAGTTCTTC.

The rearrangement uses TRBV12-5 and TRBJ1-4; the match to TRBD1 covers 7 bases. In germline, CDR1 is LGHNT, CDR2 FRNRAP. This CDR3 is 15 amino acids long. V dropped 5 bases and J dropped 4; count of bases not matched to a gene: 7. For the CDR3, the DNA is TGTGCTAGTGGTCGATCACAGGGGTTTAATGAAAAACTGTTTTTT. This translates into CASGRSQGFNEKLFF.

This chain's CDR3 is CSAGPTGGSGGTQYF. DNA of the CDR3: TGCAGTGCTGGACCAACAGGGGGCTCGGGAGGGACCCAGTACTTC. The rearrangement links TRBV20-1 to TRBJ2-5, with 9 bases that match TRBD1. The CDR3 has 15 amino acids. Germline V gene sequence: CDR1 DFQATT, CDR2 SNEGSKA (reference sequence). The V gene end was trimmed by 5 bases and the J gene end by 7 bases; junction bases not matched to a gene: 14.

The V call is TRBV20-1, the J call TRBJ2-4, with 13 bases fitting TRBD2. From germline, CDR1 is DFQATT and CDR2 SNEGSKA (reference sequence). CDR3 length: 17 residues. The J segment lost 2 bases and the V segment lost 4 bases, leaving 8 bases of the junction unmatched. The CDR3 DNA reads as TGCAGTGCTATACGGACTAGCGGGAGCAGGACCAAAAACATTCAGTACTTC. Translating gives CSAIRTSGSRTKNIQYF.

CDR3 DNA sequence: TGTGCCAGCAGTTACTCCTCCCTAGCAGATGAGCAGTTCTTC. Amino acids: CASSYSSLADEQFF. The V gene is TRBV6-2 or TRBV6-3, the J gene TRBJ2-1, with D possibly being TRBD2 (5 bases). The V end lost 0 bases, the J end lost 8 bases, and 11 bases lay between the germline ends. Germline-derived CDR1 and CDR2 are MNHEY and SVGEGT. The CDR3 spans 14 residues.

This clonotype has ten or more counts. This chain links TRBV7-2 with TRBJ2-5, with D perhaps TRBD1 or TRBD2 (5 bases each). Trimming took off 8 bases at V and 4 bases at J, with 17 bases between the two ends. The CDR3 consists of 14 residues. The V gene's germline CDR1 is SGHTA and CDR2 FQGNSA. The CDR3 bases are TGTGCCAGCGCGATGGGGGTGAGGTCAGAGACCCAGTACTTC. It translates to CASAMGVRSETQYF.

The chain recombines TRBV4-1 with TRBJ2-5; TRBD2 matches 8 bases. V trimming: 1 base; J trimming: 4 bases; junction bases outside the gene matches: 5. Germline loops: CDR1 MGHRA, CDR2 YSYEKL. The CDR3 is 15 amino acids. In DNA, the CDR3 is TGCGCCAGCAGCCAAGGAGCGGGGGCGGGAGAGACCCAGTACTTC. Encoded protein: CASSQGAGAGETQYF.